This TCR beta chain emerged from a study of blood T cell repertoires in COVID-19. Study information: Researchers got acute and convalescent COVID-19 samples from the United States, Italy and Spain.

Categorization into cohorts depended on clinical history that participants reported. Original methodology: Reference gene primers were amplified, and this amplification served to estimate nucleated cell counts. The assay was immunoSEQ multiplex PCR, and TCRdb's table has in-frame clones only and misses some. For V, J and clone size, that table is used; D and trimming come from the DNA. The data show approximately 150,000 clones, approximately 85% seen once. Sequenced input: PBMCs or T cells enriched from blood (not recorded which). This receptor was obtained from a woman in her 50s with acute COVID-19.

The chain's CDR3 is CASSYGDSGNQPQHF. CDR3 DNA sequence: TGTGCCAGCAGTTACGGAGACAGTGGCAATCAGCCCCAGCATTTT. The chain employs TRBV6-5 and TRBJ1-5; possibly TRBD1 for D (5 bases). CDR3 length: 15 amino acids. Germline V gene sequence: CDR1 MNHEY, CDR2 SVGAGI. Trimming left V 2 bases short and J 2 bases short, with 10 bases between.